This T cell receptor (beta chain) was retrieved from a study of blood T cells in healthy people across ages. A second PCR of roughly 6 to 12 cycles used a sample-barcoded 5' primer and a J-beta primer mix. TCRdb passed the 5' RACE reads through MiXCR, listing each CDR3 protein once. The repertoire holds some 780,000 distinct CDR3 sequences, with around 50% as singletons. The CDR3 runs 13 residues. V was trimmed by 6 bases and J by 10 bases, leaving 15 bases between them. Germline CDR1 and CDR2: KGHDR and SFDVKD. Sequenced: blood. The TCR sequence derives from a middle-aged man in good health. The V gene is TRBV24-1, the J gene TRBJ2-1; D possibly corresponds to TRBD1 (5 bases). CDR3 protein: CATSSPGPYEQFF. The CDR3 region has the DNA TGTGCCACCAGTTCCCCAGGGCCGTACGAGCAGTTCTTC.